Listed here are 7 T cell receptor beta chains from one sample, sequenced in a study of blood T cell dynamics during melanoma immunotherapy. Time point described: week 3, after first cycle of checkpoint inhibitor. Sequencing was performed with immunoSEQ multiplex PCR; in TCRdb, only in-frame clones are kept and a portion is missing. The sample contains some 11,000 clones, roughly 89% of which appear only once. The material sequenced was blood, taken from a patient treated with checkpoint blockade. The receptors shown here come from a human donor with melanoma.

The chain combines TRBV6-5 with TRBJ2-3; D call uncertain. With 3 bases removed from V and 4 bases from J, the gap between germline ends came to 11 bases. Germline V gene sequence: CDR1 MNHEY, CDR2 SVGAGI. This CDR3 has 14 amino acids. CDR3 bases: TGTGCCAGCAGTTATGGGCTACCCCCAGATACGCAGTATTTT. This sequence encodes CASSYGLPPDTQYF.

This sequence joins TRBV19 and TRBJ2-7; 7 nucleotides agree with TRBD2. The germline CDR1 and CDR2 sequences are LNHDA and SQIVND (reference sequence). The CDR3 is 13 residues long. V was clipped by 10 bases and J by 2 bases; unmatched bases: 8. The DNA for the CDR3 is TGTGCCACCTGGGGCGGGGGAACCTACGAGCAGTACTTC. Translating it yields CATWGGGTYEQYF.

The chain is built from TRBV19 and TRBJ2-7, with a possible D match to TRBD1 (5 bases). V dropped 4 bases and J dropped 0 bases, with 10 bases sitting between them. This CDR3 has 14 residues. Per the germline V gene, CDR1 is LNHDA and CDR2 is SQIVND (reference sequence). CDR3 loop: CASSRGSFSYEQYF. The CDR3 nucleotides read TGTGCCAGTAGTAGGGGCTCGTTCTCCTACGAGCAGTACTTC.

A single count supports this clone. The chain recombines TRBV13 with TRBJ2-7; 8 nucleotides align to TRBD2. After removal of 6 bases from V and 2 bases from J, the junction contained 9 bases not matched to a gene. This CDR3 spans 15 amino acids. Germline loops: CDR1 PRHDT, CDR2 FYEKMQ (reference sequence). The CDR3 region has the DNA TGTGCCAGCAGAGACGGGGGGGGAGTCCCCTACGAGCAGTACTTC. Translating gives CASRDGGGVPYEQYF.

The chain combines TRBV4-3 with TRBJ1-4; D is possibly TRBD1 (5 bases). The CDR3 is made up of 14 amino acids. Germline CDR1 LGHNA, CDR2 YSLEER. The germline V and J ends were trimmed by 3 bases and 8 bases, with 13 bases remaining between them. DNA of the CDR3: TGCGCCAGCAGCCAGACCGGGACGGTAGAAAAACTGTTTTTT. It translates to CASSQTGTVEKLFF.

The chain is built from TRBV28 and TRBJ2-7, with 9 nucleotides matching TRBD1. CDR1 MDHEN and CDR2 SYDVKM come from the germline V gene. This CDR3 comprises 16 residues. The V gene end was trimmed by 7 bases and the J gene end by 7 bases; junction bases not matched to a gene: 17. DNA for the CDR3: TGTGCCAGCACCCGGTTTGGCAGGACAGGGGTGGGGGAGCAGTACTTC. As protein: CASTRFGRTGVGEQYF.

The chain is built from TRBV27 and TRBJ2-1; D gene unclear. CDR3 length: 10 residues. V was trimmed by 8 bases and J by 5 bases, leaving 4 bases between them. In germline, CDR1 is MNHEY, CDR2 SMNVEV (reference sequence). CDR3 nucleotides: TGTGCCAGCGGCCACAATGAGCAGTTCTTC. Its translation: CASGHNEQFF.